The entry below describes one T cell receptor (beta chain). The data were obtained in a study of blood T cell repertoires in COVID-19. The wider study: Spain, Italy and the United States supplied samples that represented acute and convalescent COVID-19. The analysed material was cDNA or gDNA that came from T cells, B-cell-depleted T cells, or PBMCs.

Original analysis: Reference gene primer amplification gave estimated nucleated cell counts. This table comes from immunoSEQ multiplex PCR, and its TCRdb copy is limited to in-frame clones, with some not included. From that table come the V and J calls and clone size; the DNA was used to work out D and trimming. The table includes some 140,000 clones, around 79% detected once. The V gene lost 4 bases and the J gene lost 2 bases, with 16 bases spanning the gap. The germline CDR1 and CDR2 sequences are SGDLS and YYNGEE. The CDR3 runs 15 residues. The sequence derives from a man between 60 and 75 years old with acute or convalescent COVID-19. The V call is TRBV9, the J call TRBJ2-7; possibly TRBD1 for D (7 bases). Sequenced material: peripheral blood. CDR3 DNA sequence: TGTGCCAGCAGCCCCCGACAGGGACTTCCCTACGAGCAGTACTTC. Residues: CASSPRQGLPYEQYF.